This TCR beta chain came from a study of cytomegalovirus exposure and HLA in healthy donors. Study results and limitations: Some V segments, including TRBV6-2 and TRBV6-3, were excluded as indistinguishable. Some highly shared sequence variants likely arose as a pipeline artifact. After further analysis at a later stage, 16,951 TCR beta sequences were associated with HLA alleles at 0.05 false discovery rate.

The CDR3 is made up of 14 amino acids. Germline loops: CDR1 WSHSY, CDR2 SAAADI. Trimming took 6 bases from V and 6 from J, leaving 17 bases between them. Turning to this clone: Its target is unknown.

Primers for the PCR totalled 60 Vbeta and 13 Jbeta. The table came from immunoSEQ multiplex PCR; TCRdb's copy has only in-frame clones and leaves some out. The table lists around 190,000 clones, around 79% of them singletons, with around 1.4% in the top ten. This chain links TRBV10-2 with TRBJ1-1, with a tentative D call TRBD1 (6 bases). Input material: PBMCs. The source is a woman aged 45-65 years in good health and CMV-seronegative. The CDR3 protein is CASSETGNSPEAFF. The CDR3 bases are TGCGCCAGCAGCGAAACAGGGAATTCCCCTGAAGCTTTCTTT.